This TCR beta chain was identified in a study of Tregs in tolerant kidney transplant recipients. The study's findings and limits: Findings come from small patient numbers and require larger validation. Expanding Tregs on activated donor B cells appeared to best identify donor-specific TCRbeta clones.

Mixed chimerism was transient after nonmyeloablative marrow transplants from related graft donors. With respect to this clone: Its antigen is as yet unknown.

Assay: immunoSEQ multiplex PCR; the TCRdb copy retains only in-frame clones and omits some. Of more than 70,000 clones listed, over 75% are singletons. Looked up from germline, CDR1 is SGHTA and CDR2 is FQGNSA. There are 13 residues in the CDR3. The V end was cut by 4 bases, the J end by 4 bases, with 10 bases between. This receptor was taken from a human patient who received a combined kidney and bone marrow transplant. Part of the T cell pool may stem from the graft donor. The sequenced sample was CD4+ T cells from blood (PBMCs), obtained 24 months after the transplant. This chain joins TRBV7-2 and TRBJ1-2; maybe TRBD1 (5 bases). The CDR3 loop is CASSSRDFYGYTF. The CDR3 bases are TGTGCCAGCAGCTCCAGGGACTTCTATGGCTACACCTTC.